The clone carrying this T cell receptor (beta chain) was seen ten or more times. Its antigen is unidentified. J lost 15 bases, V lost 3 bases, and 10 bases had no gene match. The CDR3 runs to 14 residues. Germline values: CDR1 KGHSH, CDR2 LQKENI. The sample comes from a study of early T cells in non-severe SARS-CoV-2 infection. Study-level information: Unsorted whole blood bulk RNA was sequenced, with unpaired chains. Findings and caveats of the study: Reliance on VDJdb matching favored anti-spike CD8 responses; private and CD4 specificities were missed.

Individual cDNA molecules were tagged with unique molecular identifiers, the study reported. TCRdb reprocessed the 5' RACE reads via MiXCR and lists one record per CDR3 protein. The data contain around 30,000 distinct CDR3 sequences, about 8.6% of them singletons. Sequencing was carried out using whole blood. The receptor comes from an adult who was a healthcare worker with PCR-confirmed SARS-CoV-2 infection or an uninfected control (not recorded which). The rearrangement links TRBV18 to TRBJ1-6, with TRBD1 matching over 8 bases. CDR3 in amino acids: CASSPGQGPSGLHF. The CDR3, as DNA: TGTGCCAGCTCACCTGGACAGGGCCCCTCTGGCCTCCACTTT.